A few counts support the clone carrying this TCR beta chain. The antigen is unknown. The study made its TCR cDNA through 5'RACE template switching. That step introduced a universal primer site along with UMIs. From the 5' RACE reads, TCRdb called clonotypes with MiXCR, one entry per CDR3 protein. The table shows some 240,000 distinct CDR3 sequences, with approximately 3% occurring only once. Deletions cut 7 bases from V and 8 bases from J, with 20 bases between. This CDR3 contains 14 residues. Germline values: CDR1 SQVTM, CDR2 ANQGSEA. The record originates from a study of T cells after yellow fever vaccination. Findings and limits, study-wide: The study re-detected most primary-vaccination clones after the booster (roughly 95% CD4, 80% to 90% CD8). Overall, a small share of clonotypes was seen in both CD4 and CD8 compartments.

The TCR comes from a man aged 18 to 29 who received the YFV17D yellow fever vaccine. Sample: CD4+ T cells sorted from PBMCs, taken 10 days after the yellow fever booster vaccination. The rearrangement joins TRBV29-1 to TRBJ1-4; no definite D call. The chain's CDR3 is CSGWTAGNQEKLFF. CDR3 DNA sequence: TGCAGCGGCTGGACGGCGGGAAATCAGGAAAAACTGTTTTTT.